This T cell receptor beta chain was found in a study of blood T cell repertoires in COVID-19. The germline gives CDR1 MNHEY, CDR2 SVGEGT. The V gene lost 6 bases and the J gene lost 4 bases, with 18 bases spanning the gap. This CDR3 contains 15 residues. Only in-frame clones appear in the TCRdb table, and some are missing; sequencing was by immunoSEQ multiplex PCR. The sample includes 200,000 to 250,000 clones, approximately 82% of them seen just once. The specimen was peripheral blood. The rearrangement uses TRBV6-2 or TRBV6-3 and TRBJ2-5; D perhaps matches TRBD2 (5 bases). This receptor was obtained from a woman aged 80 or older with acute or convalescent COVID-19. CDR3 DNA: TGTGCCAGCAGCCCCGGGGTCTCTGGGGTAGAGACCCAGTACTTC. As protein: CASSPGVSGVETQYF.